This T cell receptor (beta chain) is from a study of neurological immune-mediated disorders. Looking at the study overall: The 35 or so patients with multiple sclerosis comprised roughly 30 relapsing-remitting cases and 3 secondary progressive cases.

Overall study results and limits: One related-CDR3 cluster, found by phylogenetic grouping, held repertoires of 18 of 34 multiple sclerosis patients and is a possible signature.

CDR3 length equals 11 residues. With 5 bases removed from V and 10 bases from J, the gap between germline ends came to 10 bases. Germline lookup yields CDR1 SGHAT and CDR2 FQNNGV. This clonotype was found many times. Its antigen is not identified. The cDNA came from 5'RACE with 10-nucleotide random UMIs. TCRdb processed the 5' RACE reads anew with MiXCR; each CDR3 protein has one entry. The profile shows under 75,000 distinct CDR3 sequences, more than 3% of them singletons. The V and J genes are TRBV11-2 and TRBJ2-3; D remains unclear. Sequenced material: PBMCs. The receptor's source is a woman aged 45-60 years with multiple sclerosis. The DNA for the CDR3 is TGTGCCAGCAGCCCCCCCGGCCCGCAGTATTTT. Translating it yields CASSPPGPQYF.